This TCR beta chain was sequenced during a study of CXCR3-negative and CXCR3-positive naive CD8 T cells. TRB cDNA libraries were made by UMI-labeled 5' RACE. No DNA is given; TCRdb re-called the 5' RACE reads and lists each CDR3 protein once. The table lists about 42,000 distinct CDR3 sequences. CDR1 is DFQATT, CDR2 SNEGSKA, per germline (reference sequence). This CDR3 comprises 16 residues. The receptor's source is a human donor in good health. Some clones in this sample may be carry-over from other donors' samples. The rearrangement links TRBV20-1 to TRBJ2-3; the D call of TRBD2 rests on TCRdb alone, since no DNA is present to check it. Sequenced: naive CXCR3- CD8+ T cells from blood. Subset reported: CD45RO-CCR7+CD27+CD95- naive CD8+ T cells lacking CXCR3 (TNR3-). CDR3 loop: CSARDQRGAGIDTQYF.